The T cell receptor (beta chain) described here comes from a study of CD8 T cells in ankylosing spondylitis (dated by TCRdb to about 2017). As for the study more broadly: The study set out to find disease-linked TCR variants by profiling T cell receptor beta repertoires in ankylosing spondylitis patients and healthy donors. In total, the full study cohort was made up of 95 to 110 healthy donors and about two dozen ankylosing spondylitis patients. Peripheral blood was sampled, and synovial fluid was additionally collected from ankylosing spondylitis patients. Beyond this particular receptor, the publication reports: Some of the motif variants had been reported before in the synovial fluid and blood of reactive arthritis patients, a finding that suggests common disease-initiation mechanisms. The disease-linked clones had a CD8+ phenotype and were found at relatively low frequencies in peripheral blood. Blood from ankylosing spondylitis patients appeared to be characterized by a TCR beta motif composed of roughly 8 highly homologous amino acid variants. Significant enrichment of the disease-linked clones was reported in matched synovial fluid samples from ankylosing spondylitis patients.

CDR1 and CDR2, per the germline V gene, are SNHLY and FYNNEI. The trim is 6 bases for V and 3 bases for J, with a gap of 12 bases between the germline ends. The CDR3 measures 14 amino acids from cysteine to phenylalanine. Only the CDR3 part of the read is kept: 42 bases, read in frame from the first base. Details on this clonotype: This receptor's antigen is unknown. Base qualities are missing; no much larger clone stands one base away.

The sample was run on an Illumina HiSeq 2500. Quantitative 5'-RACE with molecular barcodes was the method used to prepare the TCR beta libraries. Per the authors' processing: A new computational method, built on a probabilistic model of VDJ rearrangement, was used to identify disease-linked TCR variants. TCRdb ran its own pipeline on the public reads, namely fastp trimming at Q25 and MiXCR clone calling, and kept in-frame beta chains. For every CDR3 protein sequence, its rows merge into one entry that carries the most common genes and DNA. TCRdb assigned the V and J calls; the authors' analysis was not used. Across this sample there are about 840,000 distinct CDR3 sequences, with 12% seen only once. More than 0.5% of the sample goes to the ten largest clones.

This receptor was obtained from a male donor with ankylosing spondylitis. Sequenced material: blood, either unsorted or a sorted T cell fraction (not recorded which). In this chain, TRBV2 is recombined with TRBJ1-5; the D region possibly corresponds to TRBD1 (6 bases align). The nucleotide sequence reads as follows: TGTGCCAGCAGCGAACGGACAGTCAATCAGCCCCAGCATTTT. This yields the protein CASSERTVNQPQHF.